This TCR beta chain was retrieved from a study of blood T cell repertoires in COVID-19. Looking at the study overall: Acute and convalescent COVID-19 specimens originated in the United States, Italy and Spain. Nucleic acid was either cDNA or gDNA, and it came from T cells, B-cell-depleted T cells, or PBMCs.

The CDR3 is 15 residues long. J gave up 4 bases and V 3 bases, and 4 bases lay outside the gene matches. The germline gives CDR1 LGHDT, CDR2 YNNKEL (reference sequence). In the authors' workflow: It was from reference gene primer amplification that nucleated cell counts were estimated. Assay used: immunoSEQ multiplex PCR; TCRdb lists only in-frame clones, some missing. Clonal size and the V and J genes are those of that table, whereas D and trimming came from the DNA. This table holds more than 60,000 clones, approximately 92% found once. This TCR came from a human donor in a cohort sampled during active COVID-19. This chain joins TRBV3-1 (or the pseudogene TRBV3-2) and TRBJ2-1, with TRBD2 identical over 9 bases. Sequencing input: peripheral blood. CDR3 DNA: TGTGCCAGCAGCCAGACTAGCGGCTCATACAATGAGCAGTTCTTC. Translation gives CASSQTSGSYNEQFF.